The T cell receptor beta chain described here comes from a study of blood T cells in healthy people across ages. Study information: Template switching picked up about one barcoded beta molecule for each two T cells. General study points: It was the long-lived donors that had more naive CD4+ cells and higher diversity than aged donors. In older individuals, TCR beta diversity per million T cells was lower, falling roughly linearly with age.

Every sample yielded at least 6.5 million isolated PBMCs. As regards this clonotype: Its antigen is not identified.

This CDR3 is built from 15 residues. CDR1 MDHEN and CDR2 SYDVKM come from the germline V gene. V was pared by 4 bases and J by 10 bases, with 22 bases between. Sample-barcoded 5' priming and a J-beta primer mix drove a second PCR of about 7 to 11 cycles. TCRdb itself ran the 5' RACE reads through MiXCR, one entry per CDR3 protein. The sample records 910,000 or so distinct CDR3 sequences, about 53% being singletons. This clonotype was obtained from a woman aged 60-75 years in good health. The genes are TRBV28 and TRBJ1-1; the D is unclear. Sample: blood. CDR3: CASSSSAGRTVLAFF. The CDR3 nucleotides read TGTGCCAGCAGTTCCTCGGCGGGCAGGACTGTGTTAGCTTTCTTT.